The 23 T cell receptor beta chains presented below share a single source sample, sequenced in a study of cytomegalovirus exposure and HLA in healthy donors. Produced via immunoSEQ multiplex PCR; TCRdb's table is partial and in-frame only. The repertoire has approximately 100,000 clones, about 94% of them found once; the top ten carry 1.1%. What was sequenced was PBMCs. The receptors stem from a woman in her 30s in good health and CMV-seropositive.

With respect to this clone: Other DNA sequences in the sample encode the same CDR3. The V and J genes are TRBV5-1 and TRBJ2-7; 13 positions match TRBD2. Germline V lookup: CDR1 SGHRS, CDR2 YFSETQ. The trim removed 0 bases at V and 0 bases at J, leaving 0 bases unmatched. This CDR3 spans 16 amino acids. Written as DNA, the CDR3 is TGCGCCAGCAGCTTGGGACTAGCGGGAGGCTCCTACGAGCAGTACTTC. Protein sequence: CASSLGLAGGSYEQYF.

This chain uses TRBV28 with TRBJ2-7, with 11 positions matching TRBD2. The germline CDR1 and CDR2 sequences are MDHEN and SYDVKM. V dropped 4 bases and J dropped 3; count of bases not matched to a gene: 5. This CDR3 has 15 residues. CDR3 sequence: CASSYGLAGYYEQYF. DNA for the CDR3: TGTGCCAGCAGTTACGGACTAGCGGGTTACTACGAGCAGTACTTC. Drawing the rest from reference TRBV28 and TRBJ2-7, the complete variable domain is DVKVTQSSRYLVKRTGEKVFLECVQDMDHENMFWYRQDPGLGLRLIYFSYDVKMKEKGDIPEGYSVSREKKERFSLILESASTNQTSMYLCASSYGLAGYYEQYFGPGTRLTVT.

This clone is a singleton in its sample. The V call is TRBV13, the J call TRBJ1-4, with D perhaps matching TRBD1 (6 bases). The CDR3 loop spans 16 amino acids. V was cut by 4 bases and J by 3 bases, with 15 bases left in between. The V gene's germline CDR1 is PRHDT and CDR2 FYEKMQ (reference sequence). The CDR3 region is CASSSRGSGSNEKLFF. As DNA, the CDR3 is TGTGCCAGCAGCTCCAGGGGATCGGGGTCTAATGAAAAACTGTTTTTT.

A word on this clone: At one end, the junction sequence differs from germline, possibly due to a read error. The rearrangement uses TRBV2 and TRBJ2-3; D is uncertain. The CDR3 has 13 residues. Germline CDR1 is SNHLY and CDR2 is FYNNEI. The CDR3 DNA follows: TGTGCCAGCAGAGAAGGCGGAACAGATACGCAGTATTTT. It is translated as CASREGGTDTQYF.

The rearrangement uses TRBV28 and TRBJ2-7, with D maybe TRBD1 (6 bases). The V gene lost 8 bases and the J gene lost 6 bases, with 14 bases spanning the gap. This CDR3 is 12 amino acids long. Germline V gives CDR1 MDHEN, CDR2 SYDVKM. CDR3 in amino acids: CASWVGGREQYF. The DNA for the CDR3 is TGTGCCAGCTGGGTAGGGGGACGCGAGCAGTACTTC.

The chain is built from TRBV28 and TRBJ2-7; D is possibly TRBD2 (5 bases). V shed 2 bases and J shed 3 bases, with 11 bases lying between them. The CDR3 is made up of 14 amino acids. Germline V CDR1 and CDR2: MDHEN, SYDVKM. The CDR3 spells CASSLIDGDYEQYF. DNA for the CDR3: TGTGCCAGCAGTTTAATTGACGGGGACTACGAGCAGTACTTC. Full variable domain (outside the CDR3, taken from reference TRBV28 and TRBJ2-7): DVKVTQSSRYLVKRTGEKVFLECVQDMDHENMFWYRQDPGLGLRLIYFSYDVKMKEKGDIPEGYSVSREKKERFSLILESASTNQTSMYLCASSLIDGDYEQYFGPGTRLTVT.

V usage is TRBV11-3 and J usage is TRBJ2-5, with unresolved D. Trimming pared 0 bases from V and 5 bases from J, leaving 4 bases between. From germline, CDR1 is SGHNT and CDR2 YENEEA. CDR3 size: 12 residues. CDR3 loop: CASSLDPETQYF. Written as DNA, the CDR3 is TGTGCCAGCAGCTTAGATCCGGAGACCCAGTACTTC.

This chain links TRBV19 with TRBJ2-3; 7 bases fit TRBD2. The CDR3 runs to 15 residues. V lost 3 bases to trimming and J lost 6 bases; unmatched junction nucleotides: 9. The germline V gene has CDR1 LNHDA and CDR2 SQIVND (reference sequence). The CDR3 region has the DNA TGTGCCAGTAGTATTATGGCTAGCGGACTTGATACGCAGTATTTT. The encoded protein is CASSIMASGLDTQYF.

CDR3: CASSDWRTGPNQPQHF. The CDR3 DNA sequence: TGTGCCAGCAGTGATTGGAGGACAGGCCCTAATCAGCCCCAGCATTTT. The genes are TRBV25-1 and TRBJ1-5, with 7 bases identical to TRBD1. Germline V gene lookup returns CDR1 MGHDK and CDR2 SYGVNS. J lost 4 bases, V lost 3 bases, and 9 bases had no gene match. The CDR3 is made up of 16 amino acids. Drawing the rest from reference TRBV25-1 and TRBJ1-5, the complete variable domain is EADIYQTPRYLVIGTGKKITLECSQTMGHDKMYWYQQDPGMELHLIHYSYGVNSTEKGDLSSESTVSRIRTEHFPLTLESARPSHTSQYLCASSDWRTGPNQPQHFGDGTRLSIL.

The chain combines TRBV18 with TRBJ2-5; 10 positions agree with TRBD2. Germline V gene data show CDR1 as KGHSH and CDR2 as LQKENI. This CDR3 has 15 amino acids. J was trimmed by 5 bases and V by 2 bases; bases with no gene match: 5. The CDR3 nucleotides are TGTGCCAGCTCACCAGGCCCTAGCGGGAGTGAGACCCAGTACTTC. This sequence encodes CASSPGPSGSETQYF.

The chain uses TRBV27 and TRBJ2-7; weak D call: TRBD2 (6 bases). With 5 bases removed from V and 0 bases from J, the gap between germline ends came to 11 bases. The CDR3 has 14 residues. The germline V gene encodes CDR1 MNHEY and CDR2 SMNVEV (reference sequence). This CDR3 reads CASSLLASSYEQYF. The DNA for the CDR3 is TGTGCCAGCAGTCTCCTAGCGAGCTCCTACGAGCAGTACTTC.

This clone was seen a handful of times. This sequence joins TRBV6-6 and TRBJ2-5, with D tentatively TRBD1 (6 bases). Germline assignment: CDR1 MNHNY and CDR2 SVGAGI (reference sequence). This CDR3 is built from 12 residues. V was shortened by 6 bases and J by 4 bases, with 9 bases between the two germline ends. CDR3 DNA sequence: TGTGCCAGCAGACTAGGGGGAGAGACCCAGTACTTC. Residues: CASRLGGETQYF.

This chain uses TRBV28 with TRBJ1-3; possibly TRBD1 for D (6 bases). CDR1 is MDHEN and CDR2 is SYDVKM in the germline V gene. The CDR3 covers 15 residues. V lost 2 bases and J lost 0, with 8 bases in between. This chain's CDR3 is CASSLGTTSGNTIYF. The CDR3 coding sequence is TGTGCCAGCAGTTTAGGGACAACCTCTGGAAACACCATATATTTT.

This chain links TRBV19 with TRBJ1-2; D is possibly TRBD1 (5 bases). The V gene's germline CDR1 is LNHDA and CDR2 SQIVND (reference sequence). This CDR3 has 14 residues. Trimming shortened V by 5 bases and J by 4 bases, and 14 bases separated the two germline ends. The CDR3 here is CASSPDSTFYGYTF. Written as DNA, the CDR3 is TGTGCCAGTAGTCCTGACAGCACCTTCTATGGCTACACCTTC.

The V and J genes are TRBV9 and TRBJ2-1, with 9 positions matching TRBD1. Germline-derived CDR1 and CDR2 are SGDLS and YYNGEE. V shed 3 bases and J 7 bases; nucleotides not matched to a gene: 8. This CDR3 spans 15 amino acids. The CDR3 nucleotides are TGTGCCAGCAGCGCTTCACAGGGGGCGTTGAATGAGCAGTTCTTC. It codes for CASSASQGALNEQFF. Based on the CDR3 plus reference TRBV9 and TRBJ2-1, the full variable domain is DSGVTQTPKHLITATGQRVTLRCSPRSGDLSVYWYQQSLDQGLQFLIQYYNGEERAKGNILERFSAQQFPDLHSELNLSSLELGDSALYFCASSASQGALNEQFFGPGTRLTVL.

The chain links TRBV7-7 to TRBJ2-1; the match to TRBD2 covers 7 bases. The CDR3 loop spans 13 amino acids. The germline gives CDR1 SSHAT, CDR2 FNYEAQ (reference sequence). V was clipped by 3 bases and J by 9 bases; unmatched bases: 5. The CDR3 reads CASSFTRESEQFF. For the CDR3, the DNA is TGTGCCAGCAGCTTCACGCGGGAGAGTGAGCAGTTCTTC.

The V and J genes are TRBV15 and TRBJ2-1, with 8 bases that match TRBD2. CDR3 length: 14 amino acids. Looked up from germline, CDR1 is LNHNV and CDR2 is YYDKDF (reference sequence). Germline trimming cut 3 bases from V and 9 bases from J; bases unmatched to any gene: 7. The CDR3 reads CATSRLTSVGEQFF. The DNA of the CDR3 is TGTGCCACCAGCAGGTTGACTAGCGTGGGTGAGCAGTTCTTC.

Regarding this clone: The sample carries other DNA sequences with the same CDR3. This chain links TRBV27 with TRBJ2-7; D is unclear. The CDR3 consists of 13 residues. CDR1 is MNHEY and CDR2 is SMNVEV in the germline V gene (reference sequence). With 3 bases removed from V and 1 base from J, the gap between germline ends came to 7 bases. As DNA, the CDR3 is TGTGCCAGCAGTTTTGGAGCTTCCTACGAGCAGTACTTC. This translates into CASSFGASYEQYF.

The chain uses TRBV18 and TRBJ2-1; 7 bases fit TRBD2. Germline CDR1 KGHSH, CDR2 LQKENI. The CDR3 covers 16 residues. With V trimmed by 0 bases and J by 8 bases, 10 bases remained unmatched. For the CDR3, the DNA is TGTGCCAGCTCACCACCTCCGGGACTACGATTTGATGAGCAGTTCTTC. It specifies CASSPPPGLRFDEQFF.

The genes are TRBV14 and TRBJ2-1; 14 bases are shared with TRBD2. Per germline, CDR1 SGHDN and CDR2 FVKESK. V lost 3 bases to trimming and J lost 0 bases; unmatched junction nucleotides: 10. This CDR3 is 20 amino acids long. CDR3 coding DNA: TGTGCCAGCAGCCATCTGACTAGCGGGAGGGCCAAAAGCTCCTACAATGAGCAGTTCTTC. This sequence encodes CASSHLTSGRAKSSYNEQFF.

CDR3 DNA sequence: TGTGCCAGCAGGCCAGGACTAGCGTCACACAATGAGCAGTTCTTC. Translation gives CASRPGLASHNEQFF. V and J are TRBV27 and TRBJ2-1; 9 nucleotides agree with TRBD2. Germline assignment: CDR1 MNHEY and CDR2 SMNVEV (reference sequence). V dropped 6 bases and J dropped 5; count of bases not matched to a gene: 8. The CDR3 runs 15 residues.

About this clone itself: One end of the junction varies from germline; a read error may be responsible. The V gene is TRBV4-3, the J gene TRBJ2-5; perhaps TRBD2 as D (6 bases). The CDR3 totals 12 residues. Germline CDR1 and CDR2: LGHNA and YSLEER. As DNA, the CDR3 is TGCGCCAGCAGCCAAGATGGAGGGACCCAATACTTC. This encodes CASSQDGGTQYF.

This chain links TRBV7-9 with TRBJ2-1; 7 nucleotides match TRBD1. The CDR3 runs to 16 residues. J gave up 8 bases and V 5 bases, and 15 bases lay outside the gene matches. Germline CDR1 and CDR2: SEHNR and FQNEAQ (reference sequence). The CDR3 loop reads CASSTGPTGSRYEQFF. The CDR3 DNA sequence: TGTGCCAGCAGCACCGGTCCGACAGGGTCAAGGTATGAGCAGTTCTTC.